The 6 T cell receptor beta chains below come from one sample, sequenced in a study of shared clonotypes between healthy human individuals. Generated by immunoSEQ multiplex PCR, the TCRdb table keeps only in-frame clones and is missing some. The profile shows about 1.1 million clones, roughly 80% of them singletons. The sequenced sample was memory CD4+ T cells from PBMCs. Regarding subset: CD45RA-negative fraction. The receptor source for this set is a man between 18 and 35 years old in good health. Some clones in this sample may be carry-over from other donors' samples.

This sequence joins TRBV2 and TRBJ2-4, with TRBD2 matching over 11 bases. The V gene end was trimmed by 6 bases and the J gene end by 7 bases; junction bases not matched to a gene: 14. Germline V gene sequence: CDR1 SNHLY, CDR2 FYNNEI. This CDR3 is 17 amino acids long. In DNA, the CDR3 is TGTGCCAGCAGCGCTCCCTTTAGCGGGAGGGCCGTGAACATTCAGTACTTC. It specifies CASSAPFSGRAVNIQYF.

This rearrangement joins TRBV7-8 to TRBJ1-6; no clear D. CDR3 length: 15 amino acids. The germline gives CDR1 SGHVS, CDR2 FQNEAQ. The V and J ends lost 0 bases and 6 bases respectively, with 9 bases between them. The CDR3 DNA reads as TGTGCCAGCAGCTTAGCGGCACCCATTAATTCACCCCTCCACTTT. It codes for CASSLAAPINSPLHF.

This chain links TRBV5-6 with TRBJ1-4; D unclear. Trimming left V 3 bases short and J 7 bases short, with 10 bases between. This CDR3 has 13 amino acids. Germline loops: CDR1 SGHDT, CDR2 YYEEEE. CDR3 residues: CASSSALSEKLFF. CDR3 in DNA: TGTGCCAGCAGCTCGGCTCTTTCTGAAAAACTGTTTTTT.

The J gene is TRBJ1-1, the V gene TRBV2, with 7 bases identical to TRBD1. Germline V gene lookup returns CDR1 SNHLY and CDR2 FYNNEI. The trim removed 1 base at V and 4 bases at J, leaving 3 bases unmatched. This CDR3 has 14 residues. CDR3 region: CASSEGTGFTEAFF. CDR3 bases: TGTGCCAGCAGTGAAGGGACAGGTTTCACTGAAGCTTTCTTT.

This chain connects TRBV18 to TRBJ2-3; 8 bases align to TRBD2. V shed 4 bases and J 4 bases; nucleotides not matched to a gene: 7. Germline V CDR1 and CDR2: KGHSH, LQKENI. CDR3 length: 15 amino acids. Here the CDR3 DNA reads TGTGCCAGCTCACTAGCGGGATCGATACCAGATACGCAGTATTTT. Its protein is CASSLAGSIPDTQYF.

The chain has TRBV19 and TRBJ1-5, with TRBD1 matching over 8 bases. The V and J ends lost 7 bases and 2 bases, in that order; junction bases with no gene match: 7. This CDR3 spans 15 amino acids. Germline CDR1 reads LNHDA; CDR2 reads SQIVND (reference sequence). In DNA form, the CDR3 reads TGTGCCAGTACCGACGCGGACAGGGGCAATCAGCCCCAGCATTTT. Amino acids: CASTDADRGNQPQHF.